The 25 T cell receptor beta chains in this list originate from one sample, sequenced in a study of shared clonotypes between healthy human individuals. Profiled with immunoSEQ multiplex PCR; TCRdb holds only in-frame clones, not every one. The table shows about 2.3 million clones, with 85% to 95% occurring only once. Sequencing input: naive CD4+ T cells from PBMCs. Documented subset: CD45RA+ positively selected. Every receptor here comes from a man younger than 35 in good health. Some clones in this sample may be carry-over from other donors' samples.

The rearrangement joins TRBV7-8 to TRBJ2-6, with TRBD2 identical over 8 bases. J was trimmed by 0 bases and V by 2 bases; bases with no gene match: 3. This CDR3 is 17 amino acids long. The germline CDR1 and CDR2 sequences are SGHVS and FQNEAQ. The CDR3 loop is CASSLTSGPSGANVLTF. Written as DNA, the CDR3 is TGTGCCAGCAGCTTAACTAGCGGCCCCTCTGGGGCCAACGTCCTGACTTTC. Together with reference TRBV7-8 and TRBJ2-6, the CDR3 gives the full variable domain: GAGVSQSPRYKVAKRGQDVALRCDPISGHVSLFWYQQALGQGPEFLTYFQNEAQLDKSGLPSDRFFAERPEGSVSTLKIQRTQQEDSAVYLCASSLTSGPSGANVLTFGAGSRLTVL.

V usage is TRBV10-2 and J usage is TRBJ1-5; D uncertain. Trimming stripped 2 bases from V and 5 bases from J, with 7 bases between. CDR1 and CDR2 from the germline V gene are WSHSY and SAAADI. The CDR3 is made up of 13 amino acids. The CDR3 sequence: CASSETRDQPQHF. The CDR3 DNA follows: TGCGCCAGCAGTGAGACGCGGGATCAGCCCCAGCATTTT.

V usage is TRBV11-2 and J usage is TRBJ2-4, with 7 nucleotides matching TRBD1. Trimming cost V 1 base and J 1 base; bases outside gene matches: 13. Germline values: CDR1 SGHAT, CDR2 FQNNGV. The CDR3 is 19 residues long. CDR3 nucleotide sequence: TGTGCCAGCAGCTTAGCTGGACAGGCCGGCGGAGCGGCCAAAAACATTCAGTACTTC. Its translation: CASSLAGQAGGAAKNIQYF.

The rearrangement joins TRBV7-8 to TRBJ2-7, with no clear D. The germline V gene encodes CDR1 SGHVS and CDR2 FQNEAQ. This CDR3 has 15 amino acids. The V and J ends lost 5 bases and 2 bases respectively, with 16 bases between them. The CDR3 DNA reads as TGTGCCAGCAGCACCCCCATTAGGGTACCCTACGAGCAGTACTTC. Translated: CASSTPIRVPYEQYF.

The chain is built from TRBV28 and TRBJ2-7; D remains unclear. The CDR3 covers 15 residues. CDR1 and CDR2 from the germline V gene are MDHEN and SYDVKM. V was cut by 7 bases and J by 2 bases, with 18 bases left in between. CDR3 in amino acids: CASKVRFEVAYEQYF. The CDR3 DNA sequence: TGTGCCAGCAAGGTGAGGTTTGAGGTTGCCTACGAGCAGTACTTC.

V and J are TRBV28 and TRBJ1-1; TRBD1 matches 8 bases. Per the germline V gene, CDR1 is MDHEN and CDR2 is SYDVKM. J was trimmed by 1 base and V by 5 bases; bases with no gene match: 9. CDR3 length: 16 residues. DNA of the CDR3: TGTGCCAGCAGTAACCAGGGGGCCATGAGGAACACTGAAGCTTTCTTT. This encodes CASSNQGAMRNTEAFF.

The chain joins TRBV7-2 to TRBJ2-1, with D maybe TRBD2 (6 bases). Germline V CDR1 and CDR2: SGHTA, FQGNSA. Between the trimmed V and J ends, which lost 6 bases and 6 bases, there was a span of 18 bases. The CDR3 is 15 residues long. The CDR3 DNA reads as TGTGCCAGCAGGGAAACGGTGGGACTGGCCAATGAGCAGTTCTTC. Translation: CASRETVGLANEQFF.

The chain carries TRBV7-9 and TRBJ2-5; D is perhaps TRBD1 (6 bases). The J call may be wrong; the DNA end is better matched by TRBJ2-7. CDR1 SEHNR and CDR2 FQNEAQ come from the germline V gene (reference sequence). There are 15 residues in the CDR3. The CDR3 is CASSFLRDKPYEQYF. CDR3 DNA sequence: TGTGCCAGCAGCTTCCTCCGGGACAAACCCTACGAGCAGTACTTC.

The rearrangement links TRBV5-3 to TRBJ2-7; 7 bases agree with TRBD1. TRBV5-3 counts as an open reading frame of uncertain function. The V segment lost 5 bases and the J segment 0 bases; nucleotides outside the gene matches: 5. The CDR3 runs 14 residues. The CDR3 nucleotides read TGTGCCAGAAGGGGACAGCCCAGCTCCTACGAGCAGTACTTC. Amino acids: CARRGQPSSYEQYF.

The rearrangement joins TRBV6-5 to TRBJ1-3, with 8 nucleotides matching TRBD1. The CDR3 covers 14 residues. The V segment lost 6 bases and the J segment 6 bases; nucleotides outside the gene matches: 7. CDR1 and CDR2 from the germline V gene are MNHEY and SVGAGI. CDR3 in DNA: TGTGCCAGCAGATTAAAGACAGGGGCAAACACCATATATTTT. Encoded protein: CASRLKTGANTIYF.

The gene calls are TRBV5-1 and TRBJ2-2; the D is unclear. There are 15 residues in the CDR3. Trimming shortened V by 3 bases and J by 0 bases, and 9 bases separated the two germline ends. Germline CDR1 is SGHRS and CDR2 is YFSETQ. The CDR3 DNA reads TGCGCCAGCAGCTCCCCTACGGCGAACACCGGGGAGCTGTTTTTT. Protein product: CASSSPTANTGELFF.

The CDR3 here is CASSTLGLAGVSEQYF. In nucleotides, the CDR3 is TGTGCCAGCTCCACCCTAGGACTAGCGGGAGTAAGCGAGCAGTACTTC. The J gene is TRBJ2-7, the V gene TRBV18, with 13 bases fitting TRBD2. The CDR3 length is 16 residues. The germline V gene has CDR1 KGHSH and CDR2 LQKENI. The junction had 11 bases not matched to a gene; V was cut back by 6 bases and J by 6 bases.

The rearrangement uses TRBV10-3 and TRBJ2-3; no firm D call. V lost 2 bases to trimming and J lost 5 bases, with 8 bases between them. This CDR3 has 13 residues. Germline V lookup: CDR1 ENHRY, CDR2 SYGVKD. CDR3 DNA sequence: TGTGCCATCAGTGAGGGTATTGGAGATACGCAGTATTTT. It translates to CAISEGIGDTQYF.

This clone turned up a few times. The identical CDR3 is also encoded by other nucleotide sequences in the sample. The chain couples TRBV28 to TRBJ1-2; D is undetermined. Trimming removed 5 bases from V and 0 bases from J, with 7 bases in between. Per germline, CDR1 MDHEN and CDR2 SYDVKM. The CDR3 runs 13 residues. CDR3 DNA sequence: TGTGCCAGCAGTCTTCAGTCTAACTATGGCTACACCTTC. It encodes CASSLQSNYGYTF.

The CDR3 loop reads CASSTPGGAGPDTQYF. The CDR3 coding sequence is TGTGCCAGCAGCACACCAGGGGGCGCCGGCCCAGATACGCAGTATTTT. V usage is TRBV9 and J usage is TRBJ2-3; 8 bases match TRBD1. With V trimmed by 4 bases and J by 4 bases, 11 bases remained unmatched. The CDR3 has 16 amino acids. Germline V CDR1 and CDR2: SGDLS, YYNGEE.

This chain links TRBV27 with TRBJ2-1; D is uncertain. The CDR3 runs to 15 residues. Germline CDR1 reads MNHEY; CDR2 reads SMNVEV (reference sequence). V was cut by 4 bases and J by 2 bases, with 12 bases left in between. The CDR3 bases are TGTGCCAGCAGTTCTCGTGGAAATCCCTACAATGAGCAGTTCTTC. Amino acid sequence: CASSSRGNPYNEQFF.

This chain links TRBV11-2 with TRBJ2-5, with D unresolved. This CDR3 is 13 amino acids long. Germline V CDR1 and CDR2: SGHAT, FQNNGV. V was clipped by 3 bases and J by 1 base, with 6 bases between them. Written as DNA, the CDR3 is TGTGCCAGCAGCTTTTCTCCCCAAGAGACCCAGTACTTC. Translation gives CASSFSPQETQYF.

The CDR3 DNA sequence: TGTGCCAGCAGTTACGGGGTGATGTACTACGAGCAGTACTTC. Its protein is CASSYGVMYYEQYF. This chain uses TRBV6-5 with TRBJ2-7; D call uncertain. Trimming removed 2 bases from V and 3 bases from J, with 11 bases in between. The CDR3 sequence is 14 residues long. Germline assignment: CDR1 MNHEY and CDR2 SVGAGI.

The chain links TRBV27 to TRBJ2-4; 7 nucleotides align to TRBD2. Germline loops: CDR1 MNHEY, CDR2 SMNVEV (reference sequence). Trimming removed 5 bases from V and 4 bases from J; junction bases left unmatched: 17. The CDR3 has 18 residues. This chain's CDR3 is CASSPRPGRLGGKNIQYF. CDR3 nucleotide sequence: TGTGCCAGCAGTCCAAGACCCGGGAGGCTAGGAGGAAAAAACATTCAGTACTTC.

The chain uses TRBV28 and TRBJ1-5; perhaps TRBD1 as D (6 bases). CDR3 length: 15 residues. The germline gives CDR1 MDHEN, CDR2 SYDVKM. V lost 7 bases and J 5 bases, leaving 18 bases between the germline ends. CDR3 sequence: CASKILQGSHQPQHF. Here the CDR3 DNA reads TGTGCCAGCAAAATTCTTCAGGGGTCCCATCAGCCCCAGCATTTT.

The rearrangement joins TRBV6-5 to TRBJ2-1; TRBD2 is a possible D gene (7 bases). Deletions cut 5 bases from V and 6 bases from J, with 17 bases between. The CDR3 loop spans 15 amino acids. The germline CDR1 and CDR2 sequences are MNHEY and SVGAGI. The CDR3 DNA follows: TGTGCCAGCAGTAGGCACCGGGGGGCTACCAATGAGCAGTTCTTC. Its translation is CASSRHRGATNEQFF.

J is TRBJ2-1 and V is TRBV28, with TRBD2 matching over 10 bases. In germline, CDR1 is MDHEN, CDR2 SYDVKM. With V trimmed by 5 bases and J by 9 bases, 13 bases remained unmatched. The CDR3 loop spans 16 amino acids. The CDR3 DNA is TGTGCCAGCAGTACTATATCGGGACTAGCGAGGGGTGAGCAGTTCTTC. Translating gives CASSTISGLARGEQFF.

This chain connects TRBV5-1 to TRBJ1-2, with TRBD1 matching 7 bases. The J segment lost 2 bases and the V segment lost 4 bases, leaving 5 bases of the junction unmatched. Germline CDR1 and CDR2: SGHRS and YFSETQ. The CDR3 length is 14 residues. CDR3 DNA: TGCGCCAGCAGCGCCCGGGGACAGAACTATGGCTACACCTTC. Encoded protein: CASSARGQNYGYTF.

This chain uses TRBV4-1 with TRBJ2-7; 10 bases match TRBD1. The J segment lost 4 bases and the V segment lost 2 bases, leaving 5 bases of the junction unmatched. The CDR3 totals 15 residues. The germline CDR1 and CDR2 sequences are MGHRA and YSYEKL. The CDR3 loop reads CASSQRTGGGYEQYF. The CDR3 bases are TGCGCCAGCAGCCAAAGGACAGGGGGGGGGTACGAGCAGTACTTC.

The chain employs TRBV7-8 and TRBJ2-7; 7 bases are a match to TRBD1. The J segment lost 4 bases and the V segment lost 5 bases, leaving 11 bases of the junction unmatched. The CDR3 has 15 amino acids. Germline CDR1 SGHVS, CDR2 FQNEAQ. The CDR3 reads CASSALTGKRYEQYF. CDR3 in DNA: TGTGCCAGCAGCGCCCTGACAGGGAAAAGGTACGAGCAGTACTTC.